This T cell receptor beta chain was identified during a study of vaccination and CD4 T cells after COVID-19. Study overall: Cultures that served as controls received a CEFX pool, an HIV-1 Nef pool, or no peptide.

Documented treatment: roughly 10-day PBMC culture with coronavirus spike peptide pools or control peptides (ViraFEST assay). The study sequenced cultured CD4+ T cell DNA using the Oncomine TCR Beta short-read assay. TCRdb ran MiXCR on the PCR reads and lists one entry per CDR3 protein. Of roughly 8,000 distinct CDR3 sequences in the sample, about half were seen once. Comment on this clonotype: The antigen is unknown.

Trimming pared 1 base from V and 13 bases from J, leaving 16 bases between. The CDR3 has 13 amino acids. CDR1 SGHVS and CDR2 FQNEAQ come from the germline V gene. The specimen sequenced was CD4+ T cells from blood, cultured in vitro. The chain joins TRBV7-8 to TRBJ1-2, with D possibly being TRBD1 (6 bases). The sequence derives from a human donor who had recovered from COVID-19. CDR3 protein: CASSLEGGRSPTF. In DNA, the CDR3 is TGTGCCAGCAGCTTAGAGGGGGGCCGCTCCCCCACCTTC.